These 27 T cell receptor beta chains were all obtained from the same sample, sequenced in a study of T-cell memory formation after mild COVID-19. Each CDR3 protein gets one entry after TCRdb re-called the 5' RACE reads with MiXCR. The sample contains about 190,000 distinct CDR3 sequences, about 18% of which appear only once. The material sequenced was PBMCs or a T cell subset sorted from them (not recorded which). The receptors originated from an adult woman who had mild COVID-19 (a few samples of this study predate the infection). Cell type and time point are not known.

The table lists this clonotype with many counts. The chain joins TRBV12-3 or TRBV12-4 to TRBJ2-5; maybe TRBD2 (6 bases). V was trimmed by 4 bases and J by 5 bases, leaving 14 bases between them. The CDR3 length is 14 residues. CDR3 in amino acids: CASSYREAGETQYF. The CDR3 DNA follows: TGTGCCAGCAGTTATAGGGAGGCTGGGGAGACCCAGTACTTC.

In its sample, this clonotype was seen a few times. V is TRBV7-8 and J is TRBJ2-2; D unresolved. Trimming shortened V by 6 bases and J by 7 bases, and 15 bases separated the two germline ends. The CDR3 is 14 amino acids. The germline CDR1 and CDR2 sequences are SGHVS and FQNEAQ. The CDR3 nucleotides read TGTGCCAGCAGGATTAAATGGGCGGTCGGGGAGCTGTTTTTT. Protein: CASRIKWAVGELFF.

The chain joins TRBV3-1 to TRBJ2-7, with D tentatively TRBD1 or TRBD2 (5 bases each). The CDR3 is 15 amino acids. Germline V gives CDR1 LGHDT, CDR2 YNNKEL (reference sequence). V gave up 5 bases and J gave up 1 base, with 15 bases separating them. The CDR3 loop reads CASSGTPTLSYEQYF. The CDR3 DNA reads TGTGCCAGCAGCGGGACCCCGACATTGTCCTACGAGCAGTACTTC.

The chain combines TRBV4-1 with TRBJ1-5, with a weak D call TRBD1 (5 bases). Trimming removed 3 bases at V and 7 bases at J, with 10 bases between. Germline CDR1 MGHRA, CDR2 YSYEKL. The CDR3 runs 13 residues. The CDR3 here is CASSQQGIQPQHF. CDR3 in DNA: TGCGCCAGCAGCCAGCAGGGTATCCAGCCCCAGCATTTT.

This clonotype was counted only a few times. The chain recombines TRBV5-5 with TRBJ2-3; D perhaps matches TRBD2 (7 bases). Germline V lookup: CDR1 SGHKS, CDR2 YYEKEE (reference sequence). The V gene lost 3 bases and the J gene lost 2 bases, with 22 bases spanning the gap. The CDR3 sequence is 18 residues long. The CDR3 loop reads CASSSIAFRGAHTDTQYF. The CDR3, as DNA: TGTGCCAGCAGCTCCATTGCGTTCCGGGGGGCACACACAGATACGCAGTATTTT.

The chain combines TRBV20-1 with TRBJ1-3; D is uncertain. Germline CDR1 reads DFQATT; CDR2 reads SNEGSKA (reference sequence). Trimming stripped 2 bases from V and 0 bases from J, with 5 bases between. The CDR3 consists of 13 residues. In nucleotides, the CDR3 is TGCAGTGCTAGACATCCCTCTGGAAACACCATATATTTT. This translates into CSARHPSGNTIYF.

The chain carries TRBV12-3 or TRBV12-4 and TRBJ1-1, with D unclear. CDR3 length: 14 amino acids. V lost 5 bases to trimming and J lost 1 base, with 11 bases between them. CDR3 residues: CASSEEWGNTEAFF. CDR3 coding DNA: TGTGCCAGCAGTGAAGAGTGGGGGAACACTGAAGCTTTCTTT.

In this sample, this clonotype turned up a few times. The gene calls are TRBV24-1 and TRBJ2-3, with 15 bases lining up with TRBD2. Germline trimming cut 4 bases from V and 4 bases from J; bases unmatched to any gene: 5. This CDR3 comprises 17 residues. CDR1 and CDR2 from the germline V gene are KGHDR and SFDVKD. The CDR3 region is CATSDRGLAGGPDTQYF. The CDR3 bases are TGTGCCACCAGTGACCGTGGACTAGCGGGAGGGCCAGATACGCAGTATTTT.

The chain employs TRBV4-1 and TRBJ2-7, with 8 positions matching TRBD2. Germline V gene sequence: CDR1 MGHRA, CDR2 YSYEKL. V lost 1 base and J lost 5; bases outside the gene matches: 7. The CDR3 runs to 15 residues. CDR3 protein: CASSQGGAGGHEQYF. For the CDR3, the DNA is TGCGCCAGCAGCCAAGGAGGGGCGGGGGGACACGAGCAGTACTTC.

This clonotype was counted ten times or more. The chain uses TRBV5-1 and TRBJ2-5; TRBD1 aligns across 10 bases. V trimming: 4 bases; J trimming: 5 bases; junction bases outside the gene matches: 11. This CDR3 spans 16 amino acids. Germline CDR1 reads SGHRS; CDR2 reads YFSETQ. The CDR3 reads CASSRAGTGVVETQYF. The DNA of the CDR3 is TGCGCCAGCAGCAGAGCCGGGACAGGGGTTGTCGAGACCCAGTACTTC.

The chain combines TRBV24-1 with TRBJ2-1; 8 positions match TRBD2. Trimming removed 0 bases from V and 10 bases from J; junction bases left unmatched: 7. The CDR3 covers 15 residues. Germline CDR1 and CDR2: KGHDR and SFDVKD. This chain's CDR3 is CATSDLGLAAEEQFF. As DNA, the CDR3 is TGTGCCACCAGTGATTTGGGACTAGCTGCCGAGGAGCAGTTCTTC.

J is TRBJ1-4 and V is TRBV12-3 or TRBV12-4, with D possibly matching TRBD1 (6 bases). There are 12 residues in the CDR3. The ends were cut back, 6 bases at V and 9 bases at J, with 11 bases in the middle. The CDR3 spells CASRSGQQKLFF. DNA for the CDR3: TGTGCCAGCAGATCTGGACAGCAAAAACTGTTTTTT.

J is TRBJ2-3 and V is TRBV28, with D perhaps matching TRBD1 (6 bases). With 5 bases removed from V and 4 bases from J, the gap between germline ends came to 19 bases. CDR1 is MDHEN, CDR2 SYDVKM, per germline. The CDR3 is 16 residues long. The CDR3 DNA reads TGTGCCAGCAGTCAACAGGGTGTCCCGGACGCAGATACGCAGTATTTT. The encoded protein is CASSQQGVPDADTQYF.

V gene TRBV19 combines with J gene TRBJ1-5; D not certain. The V gene lost 4 bases and the J gene lost 3 bases, with 7 bases spanning the gap. The length of the CDR3 is 13 residues. Germline loops: CDR1 LNHDA, CDR2 SQIVND (reference sequence). In DNA form, the CDR3 reads TGTGCCAGTAGTAAAGGTTTCAATCAGCCCCAGCATTTT. Encoded protein: CASSKGFNQPQHF.

This sequence joins TRBV7-2 and TRBJ1-5; possible D gene TRBD1, 5 bases. Germline assignment: CDR1 SGHTA and CDR2 FQGNSA. The CDR3 length is 15 residues. Deletions cut 0 bases from V and 7 bases from J, with 13 bases between. The CDR3 DNA follows: TGTGCCAGCAGCTTAGCGCGCAGGGAAGACCAGCCCCAGCATTTT. Encoded protein: CASSLARREDQPQHF.

As DNA, the CDR3 is TGTGCCAGCAATCGGGACAGCTTCACAGATACGCAGTATTTT. Residues: CASNRDSFTDTQYF. The chain joins TRBV2 to TRBJ2-3; 7 nucleotides match TRBD1. CDR1 and CDR2 from the germline V gene are SNHLY and FYNNEI. The CDR3 runs to 14 residues. The ends lost 7 bases at V and 2 bases at J; junction bases unmatched: 6.

This clonotype was seen only a few times. The V gene is TRBV7-8, the J gene TRBJ2-3; 13 nucleotides agree with TRBD2. Unmatched junction bases numbered 7, after V lost 5 bases and J lost 5 bases. Germline V lookup: CDR1 SGHVS, CDR2 FQNEAQ. This CDR3 region has 16 residues. CDR3 amino acids: CASSRGTSGVIDTQYF. Written as DNA, the CDR3 is TGTGCCAGCAGCCGAGGGACTAGCGGGGTAATAGATACGCAGTATTTT. The full variable domain, in which reference TRBV7-8 and TRBJ2-3 provide the parts outside the CDR3, is GAGVSQSPRYKVAKRGQDVALRCDPISGHVSLFWYQQALGQGPEFLTYFQNEAQLDKSGLPSDRFFAERPEGSVSTLKIQRTQQEDSAVYLCASSRGTSGVIDTQYFGPGTRLTVL.

This sequence joins TRBV6-2 or TRBV6-3 and TRBJ1-3; the D is unclear. The germline gives CDR1 MNHEY, CDR2 SVGEGT. Between the trimmed V and J ends, which lost 6 bases and 0 bases, there was a span of 9 bases. This CDR3 spans 14 amino acids. Written as DNA, the CDR3 is TGTGCCAGCAGACACACTTCCTCTGGAAACACCATATATTTT. It is translated as CASRHTSSGNTIYF.

In its sample, this clonotype was seen many times. J is TRBJ2-3 and V is TRBV7-9; tentatively, D is TRBD1 (6 bases). V was clipped by 6 bases and J by 5 bases, with 15 bases between them. This CDR3 spans 14 amino acids. The germline CDR1 and CDR2 sequences are SEHNR and FQNEAQ (reference sequence). The CDR3 region is CASSPATRGDTQYF. CDR3 sequence (DNA): TGTGCCAGCAGTCCCGCCACCAGGGGAGATACGCAGTATTTT. The full variable domain, its missing parts supplied by reference TRBV7-9 and TRBJ2-3, is DTGVSQNPRHKITKRGQNVTFRCDPISEHNRLYWYRQTLGQGPEFLTYFQNEAQLEKSRLLSDRFSAERPKGSFSTLEIQRTEQGDSAMYLCASSPATRGDTQYFGPGTRLTVL.

This chain uses TRBV20-1 with TRBJ2-3; possibly TRBD2 for D (6 bases). Trimming cost V 5 bases and J 2 bases, with 14 bases left between them. There are 14 residues in the CDR3. The germline V gene encodes CDR1 DFQATT and CDR2 SNEGSKA (reference sequence). The CDR3: CSALRGRDTDTQYF. The CDR3 bases are TGCAGTGCTCTTCGGGGGAGAGACACAGATACGCAGTATTTT.

The rearrangement uses TRBV6-1 and TRBJ2-2; TRBD1 might be the D (5 bases). CDR1 is MNHNS, CDR2 SASEGT, per germline. Trimming took off 2 bases at V and 3 bases at J, with 10 bases between the two ends. CDR3 length: 15 residues. In DNA form, the CDR3 reads TGTGCCAGCAGTGAAAGTTGGGGCTACACCGGGGAGCTGTTTTTT. Amino acids: CASSESWGYTGELFF.

The table lists this clonotype with a few counts. V usage is TRBV2 and J usage is TRBJ2-7; 7 bases are a match to TRBD1. This CDR3 region has 13 residues. V was pared by 4 bases and J by 4 bases, with 4 bases of the junction left unmatched. CDR1 is SNHLY, CDR2 FYNNEI, per germline. The CDR3 region has the DNA TGTGCCAGCAGTGGAGACAGGGTGTACGAGCAGTACTTC. It yields the protein CASSGDRVYEQYF.

This clonotype was picked up a small number of times. The chain recombines TRBV12-3 or TRBV12-4 with TRBJ1-1, with no clear D. The V end was cut by 4 bases, the J end by 13 bases, with 22 bases between. The CDR3 covers 14 residues. The CDR3 DNA sequence: TGTGCCAGCAGTTCGACCACCGGGCCTAGAATTGGTTTCTTT. It specifies CASSSTTGPRIGFF.

This clonotype has just a few counts. This chain links TRBV20-1 with TRBJ2-2, with 10 bases identical to TRBD2. The CDR3 consists of 14 residues. The V gene end was trimmed by 3 bases and the J gene end by 5 bases; junction bases not matched to a gene: 3. CDR1 DFQATT and CDR2 SNEGSKA come from the germline V gene (reference sequence). The CDR3 DNA follows: TGCAGTGCTAGCCATAGCGGGGGGACCGGGGAGCTGTTTTTT. Its protein is CSASHSGGTGELFF.

A few counts support this clonotype. The chain uses TRBV5-1 and TRBJ2-7; D gene unclear. V was trimmed by 2 bases and J by 1 base, leaving 10 bases between them. The CDR3 is 14 amino acids. The germline V gene encodes CDR1 SGHRS and CDR2 YFSETQ. CDR3: CASSFTERSYEQYF. In nucleotides, the CDR3 is TGCGCCAGCAGCTTCACAGAGAGGTCCTACGAGCAGTACTTC. The full variable domain, with the rest looked up from reference TRBV5-1 and TRBJ2-7, is KAGVTQTPRYLIKTRGQQVTLSCSPISGHRSVSWYQQTPGQGLQFLFEYFSETQRNKGNFPGRFSGRQFSNSRSEMNVSTLELGDSALYLCASSFTERSYEQYFGPGTRLTVT.

In its sample, this clonotype was seen many times. The genes are TRBV29-1 and TRBJ1-5; unclear D gene. This CDR3 is 13 amino acids long. The V gene's germline CDR1 is SQVTM and CDR2 ANQGSEA. V lost 0 bases and J lost 6, with 9 bases in between. CDR3 region: CSVEENEFQPQHF. CDR3 sequence (DNA): TGCAGCGTTGAAGAGAACGAATTTCAGCCCCAGCATTTT.

The chain links TRBV24-1 to TRBJ2-1, with 10 bases that match TRBD2. Losses at the gene ends were 2 bases for V and 4 bases for J; bases not matched to a gene: 1. Germline values: CDR1 KGHDR, CDR2 SFDVKD. CDR3 length: 15 amino acids. The CDR3 DNA reads as TGTGCCACCAGTGATTATAGCGGGAGGTACAATGAGCAGTTCTTC. Protein sequence: CATSDYSGRYNEQFF.